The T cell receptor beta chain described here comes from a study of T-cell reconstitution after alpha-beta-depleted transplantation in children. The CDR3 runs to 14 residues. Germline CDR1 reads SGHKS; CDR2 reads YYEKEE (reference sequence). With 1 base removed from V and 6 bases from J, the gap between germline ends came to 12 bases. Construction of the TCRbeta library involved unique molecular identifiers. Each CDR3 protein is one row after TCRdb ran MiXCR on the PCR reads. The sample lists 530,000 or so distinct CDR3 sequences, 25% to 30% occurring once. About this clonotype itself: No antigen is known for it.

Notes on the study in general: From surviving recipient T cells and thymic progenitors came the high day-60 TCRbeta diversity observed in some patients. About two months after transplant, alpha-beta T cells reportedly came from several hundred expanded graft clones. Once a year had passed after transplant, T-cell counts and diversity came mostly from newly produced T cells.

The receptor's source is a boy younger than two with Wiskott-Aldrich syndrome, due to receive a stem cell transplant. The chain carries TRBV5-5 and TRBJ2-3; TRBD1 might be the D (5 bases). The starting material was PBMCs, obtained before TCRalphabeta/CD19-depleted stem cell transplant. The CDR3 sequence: CASSLRRVGDTQYF. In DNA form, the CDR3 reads TGTGCCAGCAGCTTGCGCAGGGTCGGGGATACGCAGTATTTT.